This record covers a single T cell receptor beta chain. Germline values: CDR1 MDHEN, CDR2 SYDVKM. The CDR3 is made up of 12 amino acids. V dropped 5 bases and J dropped 9; count of bases not matched to a gene: 4. This sample was taken from a study of blood T cell repertoires in COVID-19. Overall study context: Both acute and convalescent COVID-19 samples were obtained from the United States, Italy and Spain. PBMCs, B-cell-depleted T cells, or T cells provided the cDNA or gDNA that made up the material.

Authors' methods: The assay estimated nucleated cells by amplifying reference gene primers. Using immunoSEQ multiplex PCR, the repertoire was profiled, and TCRdb retains in-frame clones only, with some absent. V and J calls and clone size are copied from that table; D and trimming were computed from the DNA. Among tens of thousands of clones listed, 70% to 80% were seen once. The TCR originated in a human donor in a cohort sampled during active COVID-19. Sequences were obtained from peripheral blood. This chain joins TRBV28 and TRBJ1-2; 9 positions agree with TRBD1. The CDR3 region is CASSTGQGRYTF. The DNA of the CDR3 is TGTGCCAGCAGTACGGGACAGGGACGCTACACCTTC.